Shown below are 8 T cell receptor beta chains from a single sample sequenced in a study of shared clonotypes between healthy human individuals (TCRdb year 2020). CD8 naive samples were obtained by positive selection for CCR7 among CD45RO-negative cells, yielding a CD45RA+CCR7+ population from which TemRA cells were excluded. The library was prepared using the immunoSEQ multiplex PCR assay. TCRdb retrieved this table from immuneACCESS and kept in-frame rearrangements only. Not all clones are present; in checked studies, unresolved V genes account for under half, and no reason is known for the remainder. The sample records about 700,000 clones, 90% to 95% of which are singletons. The ten largest account for approximately 24% of the sample. The source material was naive CD8+ T cells sorted from blood. The intended sense of this specimen's cell subset or site label: CD45RA+CCR7+. The origin of the receptors is a man aged 25 to 40 in good health.

V and J are TRBV28 and TRBJ1-2; the match to TRBD1 covers 7 bases. V lost 5 bases and J lost 6; bases outside the gene matches: 9. There are 14 residues in the CDR3. Germline values: CDR1 MDHEN, CDR2 SYDVKM. This chain's CDR3 is CASSVSGTVNGYTF. For the CDR3, the DNA is TGTGCCAGCAGTGTCTCCGGGACAGTAAATGGCTACACCTTC.

The rearrangement uses TRBV4-2 and TRBJ2-5, with 14 bases fitting TRBD2. CDR1 and CDR2 from the germline V gene are LGHNA and YNFKEQ. CDR3 length equals 19 residues. After removal of 0 bases from V and 6 bases from J, the junction contained 12 bases not matched to a gene. The CDR3 sequence is CASSQDLLGGLAGGKTQYF. CDR3 DNA sequence: TGTGCCAGCAGCCAAGATTTGTTAGGAGGACTAGCGGGAGGAAAGACCCAGTACTTC.

This chain links TRBV5-8 with TRBJ2-7; D is tentatively TRBD1 or TRBD2 (5 bases each). Germline-derived CDR1 and CDR2 are SGHTS and YDEGEE. The V and J ends lost 5 bases and 3 bases respectively, with 15 bases between them. CDR3 size: 14 residues. CDR3 sequence (DNA): TGTGCCAGCAGGACCAGGGACGGGATCTACGAGCAGTACTTC. This codes for CASRTRDGIYEQYF.

The table lists this clone with a few counts. V gene TRBV6-5 combines with J gene TRBJ2-1, with 7 bases matching TRBD2. The CDR3 has 12 amino acids. J gave up 9 bases and V 4 bases, and 3 bases lay outside the gene matches. The V gene's germline CDR1 is MNHEY and CDR2 SVGAGI. CDR3 sequence (DNA): TGTGCCAGCAGTTCGGGGGGACCTGAGCAGTTCTTC. This gives the protein CASSSGGPEQFF.

In DNA form, the CDR3 reads TGCGCCAGCAGCTTAGGCGGGAGGGCCGGGAATGAGCAGTTCTTC. Translating gives CASSLGGRAGNEQFF. The chain couples TRBV5-1 to TRBJ2-1; 9 bases line up with TRBD2. Germline V gene lookup returns CDR1 SGHRS and CDR2 YFSETQ. The CDR3 spans 15 residues. J lost 7 bases, V lost 2 bases, and 7 bases had no gene match.

This rearrangement joins TRBV5-6 to TRBJ1-2; possible D gene TRBD1, 6 bases. V lost 5 bases to trimming and J lost 5 bases, with 19 bases between them. CDR1 SGHDT and CDR2 YYEEEE come from the germline V gene. The length of the CDR3 is 15 residues. The CDR3 DNA follows: TGTGCCAGCAGGCTTAACGGGGGGCAGTGGTATGGCTACACCTTC. Amino acid sequence: CASRLNGGQWYGYTF.

The rearrangement links TRBV29-1 to TRBJ1-2; D gene ambiguous. The germline gives CDR1 SQVTM, CDR2 ANQGSEA. This CDR3 region has 14 residues. Trimming cost V 4 bases and J 0 bases, with 12 bases left between them. This CDR3 is CSVADNPANYGYTF. The CDR3 DNA follows: TGCAGCGTTGCCGACAACCCGGCTAACTATGGCTACACCTTC.

The CDR3 nucleotides read TGTGCCAGCAGCTTAAGTCGTAGCGGGGGCGAGCAGTACTTC. Translating it yields CASSLSRSGGEQYF. This chain joins TRBV7-9 and TRBJ2-7; TRBD2 matches at 9 bases. V lost 2 bases to trimming and J lost 6 bases; unmatched junction nucleotides: 5. Germline V gene lookup returns CDR1 SEHNR and CDR2 FQNEAQ (reference sequence). The CDR3 loop spans 14 amino acids.